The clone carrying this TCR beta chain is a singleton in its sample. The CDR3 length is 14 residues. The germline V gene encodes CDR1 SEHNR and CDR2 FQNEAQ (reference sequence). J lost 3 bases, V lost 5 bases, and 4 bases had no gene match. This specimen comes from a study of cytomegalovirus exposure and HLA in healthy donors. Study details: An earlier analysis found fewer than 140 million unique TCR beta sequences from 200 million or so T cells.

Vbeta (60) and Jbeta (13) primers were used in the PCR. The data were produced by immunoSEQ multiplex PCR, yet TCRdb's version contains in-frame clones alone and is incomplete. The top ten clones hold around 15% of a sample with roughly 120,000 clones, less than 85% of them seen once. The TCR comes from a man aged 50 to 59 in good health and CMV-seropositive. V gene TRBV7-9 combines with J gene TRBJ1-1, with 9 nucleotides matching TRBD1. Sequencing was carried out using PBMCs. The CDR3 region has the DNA TGTGCCAGCAGCCTGGACAGGGGTGACACTGAAGCTTTCTTT. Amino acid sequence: CASSLDRGDTEAFF. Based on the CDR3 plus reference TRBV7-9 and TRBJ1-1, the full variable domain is DTGVSQNPRHKITKRGQNVTFRCDPISEHNRLYWYRQTLGQGPEFLTYFQNEAQLEKSRLLSDRFSAERPKGSFSTLEIQRTEQGDSAMYLCASSLDRGDTEAFFGQGTRLTVV.